These T cell receptor beta chains were read from a single sample in a study of blood T cell repertoires in COVID-19. Clones were sequenced by immunoSEQ multiplex PCR, and TCRdb holds only the in-frame ones, with some missing. This sample has about 39,000 clones, with approximately 84% found just once. The specimen was peripheral blood. These receptors all come from a man aged 45-65 years with active or convalescent COVID-19. Both conserved end residues are part of each CDR3. The order of the fields is V gene, clone size, J gene, D gene, CDR3 DNA, CDR3 protein. A D gene is named only where the DNA matches it firmly. Clone size is not always given. Where it is, it says once, few, many or a class for expanded clones.

V: TRBV5-4; size: few; J: TRBJ2-7; D: .; DNA: TGTGCCAGCAGCTTTCAGGGGTCCTACGAGCAGTACTTC; CDR3: CASSFQGSYEQYF
V: TRBV5-1; size: .; J: TRBJ2-7; D: TRBD2; DNA: TGCGCCAGCAGCTCGGGAGGGGGCTCCTACGAGCAGTACTTC; CDR3: CASSSGGGSYEQYF
V: TRBV5-1; size: .; J: TRBJ2-1; D: .; DNA: TGCGCCAGCAGCTTGGTGCCTAGGGGTTTGGATGAGCAGTTCTTC; CDR3: CASSLVPRGLDEQFF
V: TRBV11-2; size: .; J: TRBJ2-2; D: .; DNA: TGTGCCAGCAAAAGATCGGGGTACGGGGAGCTGTTTTTT; CDR3: CASKRSGYGELFF
V: TRBV7-2; size: .; J: TRBJ1-1; D: .; DNA: TGTGCCAGCAGCTTTCAGGTCTCGAACACTGAAGCTTTCTTT; CDR3: CASSFQVSNTEAFF
V: TRBV7-8; size: .; J: TRBJ1-1; D: TRBD1; DNA: TGTGCCAGCAGCCCCCGAGACAGGGCGAACACTGAAGCTTTCTTT; CDR3: CASSPRDRANTEAFF
V: TRBV5-1; size: .; J: TRBJ2-7; D: TRBD1; DNA: TGCGCCAGCAGCTCCACAGGGGGCAACTACGAGCAGTACTTC; CDR3: CASSSTGGNYEQYF
V: TRBV19; size: .; J: TRBJ1-2; D: TRBD1; DNA: TGTGCCAGTAGTCGGGACAGGGTTGACTATGGCTACACCTTC; CDR3: CASSRDRVDYGYTF
V: TRBV4-2; size: .; J: TRBJ2-4; D: TRBD1; DNA: TGTGCCAGCAGCCGAACTAGGCTAGGACAGGGAGAAAACATTCAGTACTTC; CDR3: CASSRTRLGQGENIQYF
V: TRBV5-8; size: few; J: TRBJ1-1; D: TRBD1; DNA: TGTGCCAGCAGCTTACAGGGGAGGTCTGAAGCTTTCTTT; CDR3: CASSLQGRSEAFF
V: TRBV10-3; size: .; J: TRBJ2-7; D: TRBD1; DNA: TGTGCCATCAGTGAGTCGGGACAGGGCCCCTACGAGCAGTACTTC; CDR3: CAISESGQGPYEQYF
V: TRBV5-4; size: .; J: TRBJ2-1; D: TRBD2; DNA: TGTGCCAGCAGCCGACTAGCGGAGGGGAATGAGCAGTTCTTC; CDR3: CASSRLAEGNEQFF
V: TRBV25-1; size: .; J: TRBJ1-2; D: TRBD1; DNA: TGTGCCAGCAGTGGCCCGTGGGACAGTTATGGCTACACCTTC; CDR3: CASSGPWDSYGYTF
V: TRBV2; size: .; J: TRBJ2-7; D: .; DNA: TGTGCCAGCAGTCACCCCCAGGGGACCCCCTACTACGAGCAGTACTTC; CDR3: CASSHPQGTPYYEQYF
V: TRBV2; size: .; J: TRBJ1-4; D: TRBD1; DNA: TGTGCCAGCAGTGAGGGGGGACAGGGGTGGAATGAAAAACTGTTTTTT; CDR3: CASSEGGQGWNEKLFF
V: TRBV2; size: .; J: TRBJ1-4; D: TRBD1; DNA: TGTGCCAGCAGCCGAACCCCGACAGGGGGTGAAAAACTGTTTTTT; CDR3: CASSRTPTGGEKLFF
V: TRBV27; size: .; J: TRBJ2-7; D: TRBD1; DNA: TGTGCCAGCAGCTCCGGACAGGGGAAGAACTACGAGCAGTACTTC; CDR3: CASSSGQGKNYEQYF
V: TRBV11-2; size: .; J: TRBJ1-2; D: .; DNA: TGTGCCAGCAGCTTGACCCTAACAGGGAACTATGGCTACACCTTC; CDR3: CASSLTLTGNYGYTF
V: TRBV21-1; size: .; J: TRBJ2-5; D: .; DNA: TGTGCCATCCCGATGACGGGGGGGTCGAGCTGGCAAGAGACCCAGTACTTC; CDR3: CAIPMTGGSSWQETQYF
V: TRBV30; size: .; J: TRBJ1-1; D: .; DNA: TGTGCCTGGAGTGTAAGAAGGGGTTTGAACACTGAAGCTTTCTTT; CDR3: CAWSVRRGLNTEAFF
V: TRBV18; size: .; J: TRBJ1-1; D: TRBD1; DNA: TGTGCCAGCTCACTCGGACAGGGCACTGAAGCTTTCTTT; CDR3: CASSLGQGTEAFF
V: TRBV21-1; size: .; J: TRBJ1-1; D: .; DNA: TGTGCCAGCAGCAAAGGCAGGGGGAACACTGAAGCTTTCTTT; CDR3: CASSKGRGNTEAFF
V: TRBV27; size: .; J: TRBJ2-7; D: .; DNA: TGTGCCAGCCGAGCCTGGCGGGGTATCGACGAGCAGTACTTC; CDR3: CASRAWRGIDEQYF
V: TRBV12-3/TRBV12-4; size: .; J: TRBJ1-2; D: .; DNA: TGTGCCAGCAGGGACACGGGGGTCTCTGGCTACACCTTC; CDR3: CASRDTGVSGYTF
V: TRBV5-6; size: .; J: TRBJ1-4; D: .; DNA: TGTGCCAGCTGCGCAGGGATGTCTAATGAAAAACTGTTTTTT; CDR3: CASCAGMSNEKLFF
V: TRBV6-1; size: .; J: TRBJ1-2; D: .; DNA: TGTGCCAGCAGTGAAGAAGGCCTAGGTGGTGGCTACACCTTC; CDR3: CASSEEGLGGGYTF
V: TRBV19; size: .; J: TRBJ1-5; D: .; DNA: TGTGCCAGTAGTACCGGACAGACCTCTAAACAGCCCCAGCATTTT; CDR3: CASSTGQTSKQPQHF
V: TRBV15; size: .; J: TRBJ1-5; D: .; DNA: TGTGCCACCAGTGCCGGGAATCAGCCCCAGCATTTT; CDR3: CATSAGNQPQHF
V: TRBV7-9; size: .; J: TRBJ2-2; D: TRBD1; DNA: TGTGCCAGCAGCTCAGCCCTACACAGGGGATCCGGGGAGCTGTTTTTT; CDR3: CASSSALHRGSGELFF